This T cell receptor (beta chain) emerged from a study of blood T cell repertoires in COVID-19. Across the study: The study drew acute and convalescent COVID-19 samples from the United States, Italy and Spain.

While infection was still active, Seattle patients were enrolled and then followed longitudinally. Original handling: Amplification of reference gene primers provided the estimated nucleated cell counts. Here immunoSEQ multiplex PCR was the method, and the copy in TCRdb shows in-frame clones only, minus some. V, J and clone size reflect that table, while D and trimming were determined from the DNA. The repertoire holds fewer than 700,000 clones, with approximately 88% as singletons. Between the trimmed V and J ends, which lost 2 bases and 6 bases, there was a span of 12 bases. Germline CDR1 reads GTSNPN; CDR2 reads SVGIG (reference sequence). This CDR3 comprises 13 residues.

The sequence derives from a woman between 50 and 59 years old with COVID-19, enrolled during active disease. Specimen: peripheral blood. The V and J genes are TRBV30 and TRBJ2-3; D not certain. Written as DNA, the CDR3 is TGTGCCTGGAGTTTAACGCCGCGGGATACGCAGTATTTT. Its translation: CAWSLTPRDTQYF. The whole variable domain, remainder taken from reference TRBV30 and TRBJ2-3, is SQTIHQWPATLVQPVGSPLSLECTVEGTSNPNLYWYRQAAGRGLQLLFYSVGIGQISSEVPQNLSASRPQDRQFILSSKKLLLSDSGFYLCAWSLTPRDTQYFGPGTRLTVL.